These T cell receptor beta chains were read from a single sample in a study of shared T cell receptors in the human thymus. Measured with immunoSEQ multiplex PCR; TCRdb has only the in-frame clones, and not every one. The repertoire holds under 700,000 clones, with around 82% as singletons. These data were also filed under a second study, of human thymus T cells.

Sequencing input: thymocytes. Every receptor here comes from a boy less than two years old with a congenital heart defect. Each CDR3 is given with its conserved first and last residue. Fields, in order: CDR3 length, V gene, clone size, D gene, J gene, CDR3 protein, CDR3 DNA. A D gene is named only where the DNA matches it firmly. Clone size is given for some rows only: seen once, a few or many times, or a class if the clone is expanded.

15	TRBV28	-	-	TRBJ2-5	CASSLKRESQETQYF	TGTGCCAGCAGTTTGAAACGGGAGTCCCAAGAGACCCAGTACTTC
15	TRBV6-1	-	TRBD1	TRBJ1-5	CASSEGFQGEQPQHF	TGTGCCAGCAGTGAGGGTTTCCAGGGGGAACAGCCCCAGCATTTT
13	TRBV29-1	-	-	TRBJ2-2	CSVGGGLTGELFF	TGCAGCGTGGGGGGGGGCCTTACCGGGGAGCTGTTTTTT
15	TRBV25-1	-	-	TRBJ2-7	CASSEREEATYEQYF	TGTGCCAGCAGTGAAAGGGAGGAGGCGACCTACGAGCAGTACTTC
14	TRBV18	few	-	TRBJ2-5	CASSPRTPRETQYF	TGTGCCAGCTCACCGAGGACACCGAGGGAGACCCAGTACTTC
17	TRBV12-5	-	-	TRBJ2-5	CASGYSPWPGAEETQYF	TGTGCTAGTGGTTACTCCCCCTGGCCAGGGGCCGAAGAGACCCAGTACTTC
16	TRBV5-6	few	-	TRBJ2-1	CASSPNREPPYNEQFF	TGTGCCAGCAGCCCGAACCGGGAGCCCCCCTACAATGAGCAGTTCTTC
16	TRBV29-1	-	TRBD2	TRBJ2-3	CSVEDRASGSTDTQYF	TGCAGCGTTGAAGATCGGGCTAGCGGGAGCACAGATACGCAGTATTTT
14	TRBV5-6	-	-	TRBJ2-7	CASSLGTIAYEQYF	TGTGCCAGCAGCTTGGGGACAATCGCCTACGAGCAGTACTTC
17	TRBV7-8	-	TRBD1	TRBJ2-2	CASSYSGTGIVNGELFF	TGTGCCAGCAGCTATTCCGGGACAGGGATTGTGAACGGGGAGCTGTTTTTT
16	TRBV7-2	-	-	TRBJ2-3	CASSSSRYLSTDTQYF	TGTGCCAGCAGCTCCTCCCGCTACCTTAGCACAGATACGCAGTATTTT
15	TRBV7-8	-	TRBD1	TRBJ1-1	CASSYQCDRDTEAFF	TGTGCCAGCAGCTATCAGTGCGACAGGGACACTGAAGCTTTCTTT
16	TRBV5-4	-	TRBD1	TRBJ2-5	CASSPTPGQVEETQYF	TGTGCCAGCAGCCCAACCCCGGGACAGGTGGAAGAGACCCAGTACTTC
11	TRBV20-1	-	TRBD2	TRBJ2-1	CSARMGGEQFF	TGCAGTGCTAGGATGGGGGGGGAGCAGTTCTTC